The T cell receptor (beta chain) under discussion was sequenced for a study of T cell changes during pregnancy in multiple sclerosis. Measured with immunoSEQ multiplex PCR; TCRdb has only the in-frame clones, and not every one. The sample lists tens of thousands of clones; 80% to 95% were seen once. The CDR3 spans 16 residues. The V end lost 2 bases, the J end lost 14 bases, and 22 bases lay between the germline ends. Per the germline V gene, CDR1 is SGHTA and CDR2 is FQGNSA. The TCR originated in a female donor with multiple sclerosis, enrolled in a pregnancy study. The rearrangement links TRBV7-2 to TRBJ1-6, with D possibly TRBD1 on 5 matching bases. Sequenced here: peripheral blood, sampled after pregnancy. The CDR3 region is CASSLSGSGLIRTLHF. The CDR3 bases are TGTGCCAGCAGCTTATCAGGGTCTGGTCTGATTCGAACCCTCCACTTT. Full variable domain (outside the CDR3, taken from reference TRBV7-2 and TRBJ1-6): GAGVSQSPSNKVTEKGKDVELRCDPISGHTALYWYRQSLGQGLEFLIYFQGNSAPDKSGLPSDRFSAERTGGSVSTLTIQRTQQEDSAVYLCASSLSGSGLIRTLHFGNGTRLTVT.